These 27 T cell receptor beta chains were all obtained from the same sample, sequenced in a study of T-cell reconstitution after alpha-beta-depleted transplantation in children. Unique molecular identifiers were incorporated when the TCRbeta library was constructed. MiXCR was run by TCRdb on the PCR reads, yielding one entry per CDR3 protein. The sample holds some 840,000 distinct CDR3 sequences, roughly 16% seen once. Sequencing was performed on PBMCs, mostly from graft donor cells, taken 360 days after TCRalphabeta/CD19-depleted stem cell transplant. All receptors come from a male patient younger than 18 who had a stem cell transplant for acute lymphoblastic leukemia, so the T cells may come from the graft donor.

This clonotype showed up many times. The gene calls are TRBV10-3 and TRBJ2-7; 14 bases agree with TRBD2. The germline V gene encodes CDR1 ENHRY and CDR2 SYGVKD. The trim removed 2 bases at V and 7 bases at J, leaving 10 bases unmatched. The CDR3 loop spans 17 amino acids. The CDR3 region has the DNA TGTGCCATCAGTGAGCCACCCGGACTAGCGGGAGGTCAAGAGCAGTACTTC. Translation gives CAISEPPGLAGGQEQYF.

This clonotype appeared a few times. CDR3 in amino acids: CASSWSGDTQYF. The CDR3 DNA reads as TGTGCCAGCAGCTGGAGCGGAGATACGCAGTATTTT. The chain joins TRBV7-9 to TRBJ2-3; D may be TRBD2 (5 bases). The CDR3 extends over 12 amino acids. Trimming stripped 4 bases from V and 5 bases from J, with 7 bases between. Germline CDR1 is SEHNR and CDR2 is FQNEAQ (reference sequence).

The chain combines TRBV4-1 with TRBJ2-5; tentative D call: TRBD2 (7 bases). Trimming pared 3 bases from V and 5 bases from J, leaving 10 bases between. Germline loops: CDR1 MGHRA, CDR2 YSYEKL. The length of the CDR3 is 13 residues. The CDR3 sequence is CASSQGGLETQYF. As DNA, the CDR3 is TGCGCCAGCAGCCAGGGGGGGCTGGAGACCCAGTACTTC.

The sample holds a few counts of this clonotype. The rearrangement joins TRBV6-1 to TRBJ2-5, with 8 bases aligning to TRBD1. The germline gives CDR1 MNHNS, CDR2 SASEGT. The CDR3 length is 18 residues. V dropped 4 bases and J dropped 9; count of bases not matched to a gene: 22. CDR3 sequence reads: CASSVPGQVTEYSRPQYF. CDR3 bases: TGTGCCAGCAGTGTCCCGGGACAGGTGACTGAGTATTCGAGACCCCAGTACTTC.

The chain carries TRBV7-2 and TRBJ2-1, with D maybe TRBD2 (5 bases). V dropped 0 bases and J dropped 0 bases, with 12 bases sitting between them. CDR1 and CDR2 from the germline V gene are SGHTA and FQGNSA. The CDR3 has 17 residues. CDR3 nucleotides: TGTGCCAGCAGCTTAGCGGTCCGAGGGAGCTCCTACAATGAGCAGTTCTTC. Residues: CASSLAVRGSSYNEQFF.

This chain connects TRBV18 to TRBJ2-3; 8 bases line up with TRBD2. V trimming: 1 base; J trimming: 4 bases; junction bases outside the gene matches: 4. Per the germline V gene, CDR1 is KGHSH and CDR2 is LQKENI. The CDR3 is 15 amino acids. For the CDR3, the DNA is TGTGCCAGCTCACCACTAGCGGGACCGGCAGATACGCAGTATTTT. It is translated as CASSPLAGPADTQYF.

A few counts support this clonotype. V gene TRBV7-9 combines with J gene TRBJ2-2, with 7 bases aligning to TRBD1. The CDR3 length is 14 residues. After removal of 5 bases from V and 6 bases from J, the junction contained 6 bases not matched to a gene. Germline values: CDR1 SEHNR, CDR2 FQNEAQ (reference sequence). CDR3 in amino acids: CASSRGQCPGELFF. The CDR3 nucleotides are TGTGCCAGCAGCCGGGGACAGTGCCCCGGGGAGCTGTTTTTT.

This chain links TRBV2 with TRBJ2-1, with a tentative D call TRBD2 (6 bases). CDR1 and CDR2 from the germline V gene are SNHLY and FYNNEI. CDR3 length: 13 residues. Trimming removed 7 bases at V and 7 bases at J, with 14 bases between. In nucleotides, the CDR3 is TGTGCCAGCATGGTACTAGCTTCGAATGAGCAGTTCTTC. This sequence encodes CASMVLASNEQFF.

The gene calls are TRBV18 and TRBJ2-1; D call uncertain. Germline CDR1 reads KGHSH; CDR2 reads LQKENI. V was pared by 5 bases and J by 6 bases, with 11 bases between. The CDR3 runs 13 residues. The CDR3 here is CASSTLLSNEQFF. In DNA form, the CDR3 reads TGTGCCAGCTCAACCCTCCTTTCCAATGAGCAGTTCTTC.

The chain recombines TRBV5-1 with TRBJ1-1, with 8 bases lining up with TRBD1. J gave up 1 base and V 2 bases, and 7 bases lay outside the gene matches. There are 16 residues in the CDR3. Looked up from germline, CDR1 is SGHRS and CDR2 is YFSETQ. The CDR3 region has the DNA TGCGCCAGCAGCTTTCTAGTAGGACAGGGGAACACTGAAGCTTTCTTT. Translation gives CASSFLVGQGNTEAFF.

The chain employs TRBV5-1 and TRBJ2-3, with TRBD1 as a possible D gene (5 bases). The CDR3 is 12 amino acids. The germline V and J ends were trimmed by 4 bases and 5 bases, with 8 bases remaining between them. Germline CDR1 is SGHRS and CDR2 is YFSETQ. CDR3 sequence (DNA): TGCGCCAGCAGCATGACAGTAGATACGCAGTATTTT. It translates to CASSMTVDTQYF.

The table lists this clonotype with many counts. This chain links TRBV12-3 or TRBV12-4 with TRBJ2-1; 15 nucleotides line up with TRBD2. V shed 6 bases, J shed 4 bases, and the junction held 7 bases outside the gene matches. CDR3 length: 17 residues. The CDR3 DNA follows: TGTGCCAGCAGGGATACCGGGACTAGCGGGAGGTACAATGAGCAGTTCTTC. Amino acids: CASRDTGTSGRYNEQFF.

This clonotype turned up a few times. V gene TRBV4-2 combines with J gene TRBJ1-5; TRBD1 matches 7 bases. Trimming at V came to 3 bases and at J to 6 bases, leaving 8 bases not matched to a gene. The CDR3 runs 15 residues. Germline-derived CDR1 and CDR2 are LGHNA and YNFKEQ. The CDR3 coding sequence is TGTGCCAGCAGCCATGCCGACAGGGACGGTCAGCCCCAGCATTTT. Translation: CASSHADRDGQPQHF.

The chain links TRBV5-1 to TRBJ2-7; D remains ambiguous. V lost 0 bases and J 10 bases, leaving 20 bases between the germline ends. The CDR3 is 15 amino acids. Germline loops: CDR1 SGHRS, CDR2 YFSETQ. The CDR3 spells CASSLGTAPSSSQYF. CDR3 bases: TGCGCCAGCAGCTTGGGGACGGCCCCCTCTTCCTCTCAGTACTTC.

The chain carries TRBV5-1 and TRBJ1-5; D possibly corresponds to TRBD1 (5 bases). Germline V gives CDR1 SGHRS, CDR2 YFSETQ. Trimming left V 2 bases short and J 1 base short, with 10 bases between. This CDR3 comprises 15 residues. This CDR3 is CASSFIGGSNQPQHF. The CDR3 DNA follows: TGCGCCAGCAGCTTTATTGGGGGGAGCAATCAGCCCCAGCATTTT.

The V and J genes are TRBV7-9 and TRBJ2-1; 8 bases align to TRBD2. V shed 11 bases, J shed 3 bases, and the junction held 9 bases outside the gene matches. The CDR3 has 14 residues. Germline assignment: CDR1 SEHNR and CDR2 FQNEAQ (reference sequence). The CDR3 here is CAVKVTSVYNEQFF. CDR3 in DNA: TGTGCCGTCAAAGTGACTAGCGTCTACAATGAGCAGTTCTTC.

V usage is TRBV27 and J usage is TRBJ2-7; D might be TRBD2 (5 bases). CDR1 MNHEY and CDR2 SMNVEV come from the germline V gene (reference sequence). CDR3 length: 14 amino acids. The V and J ends lost 8 bases and 3 bases respectively, with 17 bases between them. CDR3 DNA: TGTGCCAGCGTCGGGGTTCGAAGAAGCTACGAGCAGTACTTC. The encoded protein is CASVGVRRSYEQYF.

This rearrangement joins TRBV7-3 to TRBJ2-2; the D gene is possibly TRBD2 (5 bases). V lost 0 bases and J 4 bases, leaving 21 bases between the germline ends. The germline CDR1 and CDR2 sequences are SGHTA and FQGTGA. The CDR3 totals 19 residues. The CDR3 here is CASSLTVWESKKRTGELFF. Here the CDR3 DNA reads TGTGCCAGCAGCTTAACGGTCTGGGAGAGTAAAAAACGCACCGGGGAGCTGTTTTTT.

This clonotype was seen a handful of times. The gene calls are TRBV12-3 or TRBV12-4 and TRBJ2-7; 8 bases are a match to TRBD2. This CDR3 comprises 14 residues. J lost 4 bases, V lost 4 bases, and 6 bases had no gene match. CDR3 amino acids: CASSSGTRRYEQYF. The CDR3 region has the DNA TGTGCCAGCAGTTCCGGGACTAGAAGGTACGAGCAGTACTTC.

This clonotype has just a few counts. The J gene is TRBJ2-3, the V gene TRBV5-1, with no clear D. V was cut by 0 bases and J by 5 bases, with 10 bases left in between. Germline CDR1 is SGHRS and CDR2 is YFSETQ. There are 14 residues in the CDR3. CDR3 DNA: TGCGCCAGCAGCTTGGAAAGAGAAGGAGATACGCAGTATTTT. This encodes CASSLEREGDTQYF.

The CDR3 is CATSRERGETQYF. CDR3 in DNA: TGTGCCACCAGCAGAGAACGGGGGGAGACCCAGTACTTC. V and J are TRBV15 and TRBJ2-5, with D possibly TRBD2 on 6 matching bases. V lost 0 bases and J lost 5, with 7 bases in between. The CDR3 is made up of 13 amino acids. The germline V gene encodes CDR1 LNHNV and CDR2 YYDKDF (reference sequence). Full variable domain (outside the CDR3, taken from reference TRBV15 and TRBJ2-5): DAMVIQNPRYQVTQFGKPVTLSCSQTLNHNVMYWYQQKSSQAPKLLFHYYDKDFNNEADTPDNFQSRRPNTSFCFLDIRSPGLGDTAMYLCATSRERGETQYFGPGTRLLVL.

The chain links TRBV5-1 to TRBJ2-7; TRBD1 matches at 9 bases. The CDR3 length is 16 residues. Germline CDR1 SGHRS, CDR2 YFSETQ. The junction had 6 bases not matched to a gene; V was cut back by 0 bases and J by 2 bases. The CDR3 DNA sequence: TGCGCCAGCAGCTTGGTTCCGGACAGGGGCCCCTACGAGCAGTACTTC. It translates to CASSLVPDRGPYEQYF.

This clonotype was detected only a few times. The genes are TRBV27 and TRBJ2-5; D tentatively fits TRBD1 or TRBD2 (7 bases each). Germline values: CDR1 MNHEY, CDR2 SMNVEV (reference sequence). The V gene lost 3 bases and the J gene lost 5 bases, with 13 bases spanning the gap. The CDR3 totals 14 residues. The CDR3 region is CASSLTRGGETQYF. CDR3 coding DNA: TGTGCCAGCAGTTTGACCAGGGGGGGGGAGACCCAGTACTTC.

The gene calls are TRBV27 and TRBJ2-1; 13 nucleotides match TRBD2. The V gene's germline CDR1 is MNHEY and CDR2 SMNVEV (reference sequence). The V gene end was trimmed by 6 bases and the J gene end by 0 bases; junction bases not matched to a gene: 14. CDR3 length: 20 amino acids. DNA of the CDR3: TGTGCCAGCAGGGCCTTGACTAGCGGGAGGCTAATTAGCTCCTACAATGAGCAGTTCTTC. Amino acids: CASRALTSGRLISSYNEQFF.

This clonotype was counted at least ten times. The chain employs TRBV18 and TRBJ2-1; D unclear. The CDR3 contains 15 residues. Germline V CDR1 and CDR2: KGHSH, LQKENI. V lost 6 bases and J lost 5, with 17 bases in between. CDR3 nucleotides: TGTGCCAGCTCGCTCAATGATTTTAGGGACAATGAGCAGTTCTTC. It encodes CASSLNDFRDNEQFF.

The CDR3, as DNA: TGCAGTGCTAGCGGGGCAGGATATGAGCAGTTCTTC. This sequence encodes CSASGAGYEQFF. The chain uses TRBV20-1 and TRBJ2-1; D tentatively reads TRBD1 or TRBD2 (5 bases each). V was cut by 3 bases and J by 8 bases, with 11 bases left in between. The CDR3 length is 12 residues. Germline-derived CDR1 and CDR2 are DFQATT and SNEGSKA (reference sequence).

The rearrangement joins TRBV4-1 to TRBJ2-1; D is unclear. The CDR3 contains 17 residues. Looked up from germline, CDR1 is MGHRA and CDR2 is YSYEKL. Trimming took off 1 base at V and 2 bases at J, with 15 bases between the two ends. The CDR3 nucleotides read TGCGCCAGCAGCCAAGGAAGGATGGCGGAGCCCTACAATGAGCAGTTCTTC. Translation gives CASSQGRMAEPYNEQFF.